The 15 T cell receptor beta chains in this list originate from one sample, sequenced in a study of OX40 agonist ivuxolimab in advanced cancers. Sequenced by immunoSEQ multiplex PCR; TCRdb stores in-frame clones only, minus some. This table holds more than 80,000 clones, roughly nine tenths found once. The starting material was CD4+ or CD8+ T cells sorted from blood, obtained in a trial of the OX40 agonist ivuxolimab. The source is an adult with an advanced solid tumor such as melanoma, head and neck, liver or kidney cancer.

This chain joins TRBV5-4 and TRBJ2-1; tentative D call: TRBD2 (7 bases). The CDR3 spans 16 residues. The V end was cut by 3 bases, the J end by 5 bases, with 18 bases between. Germline V gene data show CDR1 as SGHNT and CDR2 as YYREEE (reference sequence). For the CDR3, the DNA is TGTGCCAGCAGCTGGGGGGCGGGGAGGGAAAACAATGAGCAGTTCTTC. Amino acid sequence: CASSWGAGRENNEQFF.

The gene calls are TRBV5-6 and TRBJ2-7; TRBD1 aligns across 7 bases. Looked up from germline, CDR1 is SGHDT and CDR2 is YYEEEE. V lost 4 bases and J lost 4; bases outside the gene matches: 11. The CDR3 spans 15 residues. CDR3 protein: CASSAMDRSLYEQYF. Written as DNA, the CDR3 is TGTGCCAGCAGCGCTATGGACAGGAGCTTATACGAGCAGTACTTC.

The V call is TRBV4-3, the J call TRBJ2-3; 9 bases are shared with TRBD2. With 0 bases clipped from V and 1 base from J, the junction kept 2 bases outside the gene matches. The CDR3 sequence is 16 residues long. Germline CDR1 is LGHNA and CDR2 is YSLEER. Here the CDR3 reads CASSQDWTSGTDTQYF. CDR3 nucleotides: TGCGCCAGCAGCCAAGACTGGACTAGCGGCACAGATACGCAGTATTTT.

The chain is built from TRBV4-2 and TRBJ2-1; no clear D. Per germline, CDR1 LGHNA and CDR2 YNFKEQ. The CDR3 sequence is 13 residues long. Trimming cost V 0 bases and J 10 bases, with 10 bases left between them. The DNA of the CDR3 is TGTGCCAGCAGCCAAGAATCTGTGATGGAGCAGTTCTTC. This gives the protein CASSQESVMEQFF.

To note about this clone: The sample carries other DNA sequences with the same CDR3. The genes are TRBV5-1 and TRBJ1-1, with D uncertain. This CDR3 has 14 amino acids. Germline lookup yields CDR1 SGHRS and CDR2 YFSETQ. V gave up 4 bases and J gave up 0 bases, with 10 bases separating them. The CDR3 spells CASSPDTLNTEAFF. The DNA for the CDR3 is TGCGCCAGCAGCCCCGACACATTGAACACTGAAGCTTTCTTT.

The rearrangement links TRBV18 to TRBJ2-1; 11 bases match TRBD1. Trimming cost V 3 bases and J 0 bases; bases outside gene matches: 10. The CDR3 sequence is 19 residues long. Germline CDR1 KGHSH, CDR2 LQKENI. The CDR3 DNA reads as TGTGCCAGCTCACCCCCCGGGACAGGGGGACCATCCTCCTACAATGAGCAGTTCTTC. Translating it yields CASSPPGTGGPSSYNEQFF.

The chain couples TRBV7-2 to TRBJ2-5; possible D gene TRBD2, 6 bases. From germline, CDR1 is SGHTA and CDR2 FQGNSA. V was shortened by 5 bases and J by 4 bases, with 14 bases between the two germline ends. The CDR3 extends over 14 amino acids. For the CDR3, the DNA is TGTGCCAGCAGCCCTGGACTACGCCCAGAGACCCAGTACTTC. This codes for CASSPGLRPETQYF.

V gene TRBV2 combines with J gene TRBJ2-2; D is unresolved. The CDR3 runs 14 residues. With 2 bases removed from V and 1 base from J, the gap between germline ends came to 5 bases. Germline V CDR1 and CDR2: SNHLY, FYNNEI. CDR3 DNA sequence: TGTGCCAGCAGTGAAAGGGTGAACACCGGGGAGCTGTTTTTT. It encodes CASSERVNTGELFF.

The rearrangement links TRBV5-1 to TRBJ2-5, with 7 bases that match TRBD2. Germline CDR1 SGHRS, CDR2 YFSETQ. The CDR3 contains 16 residues. V trimming: 0 bases; J trimming: 4 bases; junction bases outside the gene matches: 9. This chain's CDR3 is CASSLGIAGPVETQYF. In DNA, the CDR3 is TGCGCCAGCAGCTTGGGAATAGCGGGCCCCGTAGAGACCCAGTACTTC.

The rearrangement links TRBV29-1 to TRBJ1-5; no clear D gene. Germline V gives CDR1 SQVTM, CDR2 ANQGSEA. The CDR3 consists of 12 residues. CDR3 loop: CRFDRRRQPQHF. The CDR3, as DNA: TGCAGGTTTGACCGGCGACGTCAGCCCCAGCATTTT.

The genes are TRBV4-1 and TRBJ2-5; 7 nucleotides match TRBD2. CDR1 and CDR2 from the germline V gene are MGHRA and YSYEKL. V dropped 4 bases and J dropped 4; count of bases not matched to a gene: 9. The CDR3 is 15 amino acids. CDR3 region: CASSPHQAGVETQYF. CDR3 sequence (DNA): TGCGCCAGCAGCCCCCATCAGGCGGGAGTAGAGACCCAGTACTTC.

This rearrangement joins TRBV6-5 to TRBJ1-2, with TRBD1 matching over 7 bases. This CDR3 has 13 residues. The ends lost 5 bases at V and 7 bases at J; junction bases unmatched: 7. CDR1 is MNHEY and CDR2 is SVGAGI in the germline V gene. CDR3 amino acids: CASSTRTGLGYTF. DNA for the CDR3: TGTGCCAGCAGTACCCGGACAGGACTTGGCTACACCTTC.

The V and J genes are TRBV5-4 and TRBJ1-2; 7 bases fit TRBD1. With V trimmed by 1 base and J by 1 base, 1 base remained unmatched. The CDR3 has 14 amino acids. CDR1 and CDR2 (germline): SGHNT, YYREEE (reference sequence). The CDR3 is CASSLTGVNYGYTF. The CDR3 nucleotides read TGTGCCAGCAGCTTGACAGGGGTTAACTATGGCTACACCTTC.

V is TRBV18 and J is TRBJ1-2, with D perhaps matching TRBD1 (6 bases). The germline V and J ends were trimmed by 5 bases and 4 bases, with 11 bases remaining between them. Germline CDR1 is KGHSH and CDR2 is LQKENI. The length of the CDR3 is 13 residues. CDR3 coding DNA: TGTGCCAGCTCATCCACAGGGTTCTATGGCTACACCTTC. It encodes CASSSTGFYGYTF. The variable domain in full, completed from reference TRBV18 and TRBJ1-2, reads NAGVMQNPRHLVRRRGQEARLRCSPMKGHSHVYWYRQLPEEGLKFMVYLQKENIIDESGMPKERFSAEFPKEGPSILRIQQVVRGDSAAYFCASSSTGFYGYTFGSGTRLTVV.

The chain carries TRBV4-1 and TRBJ1-5; weak D call: TRBD1 (5 bases). The V gene lost 1 base and the J gene lost 3 bases, with 13 bases spanning the gap. Germline-derived CDR1 and CDR2 are MGHRA and YSYEKL. The CDR3 has 16 residues. The CDR3 region is CASSQGGGRFNQPQHF. The CDR3 DNA reads as TGCGCCAGCAGCCAAGGGGGGGGAAGGTTCAATCAGCCCCAGCATTTT.